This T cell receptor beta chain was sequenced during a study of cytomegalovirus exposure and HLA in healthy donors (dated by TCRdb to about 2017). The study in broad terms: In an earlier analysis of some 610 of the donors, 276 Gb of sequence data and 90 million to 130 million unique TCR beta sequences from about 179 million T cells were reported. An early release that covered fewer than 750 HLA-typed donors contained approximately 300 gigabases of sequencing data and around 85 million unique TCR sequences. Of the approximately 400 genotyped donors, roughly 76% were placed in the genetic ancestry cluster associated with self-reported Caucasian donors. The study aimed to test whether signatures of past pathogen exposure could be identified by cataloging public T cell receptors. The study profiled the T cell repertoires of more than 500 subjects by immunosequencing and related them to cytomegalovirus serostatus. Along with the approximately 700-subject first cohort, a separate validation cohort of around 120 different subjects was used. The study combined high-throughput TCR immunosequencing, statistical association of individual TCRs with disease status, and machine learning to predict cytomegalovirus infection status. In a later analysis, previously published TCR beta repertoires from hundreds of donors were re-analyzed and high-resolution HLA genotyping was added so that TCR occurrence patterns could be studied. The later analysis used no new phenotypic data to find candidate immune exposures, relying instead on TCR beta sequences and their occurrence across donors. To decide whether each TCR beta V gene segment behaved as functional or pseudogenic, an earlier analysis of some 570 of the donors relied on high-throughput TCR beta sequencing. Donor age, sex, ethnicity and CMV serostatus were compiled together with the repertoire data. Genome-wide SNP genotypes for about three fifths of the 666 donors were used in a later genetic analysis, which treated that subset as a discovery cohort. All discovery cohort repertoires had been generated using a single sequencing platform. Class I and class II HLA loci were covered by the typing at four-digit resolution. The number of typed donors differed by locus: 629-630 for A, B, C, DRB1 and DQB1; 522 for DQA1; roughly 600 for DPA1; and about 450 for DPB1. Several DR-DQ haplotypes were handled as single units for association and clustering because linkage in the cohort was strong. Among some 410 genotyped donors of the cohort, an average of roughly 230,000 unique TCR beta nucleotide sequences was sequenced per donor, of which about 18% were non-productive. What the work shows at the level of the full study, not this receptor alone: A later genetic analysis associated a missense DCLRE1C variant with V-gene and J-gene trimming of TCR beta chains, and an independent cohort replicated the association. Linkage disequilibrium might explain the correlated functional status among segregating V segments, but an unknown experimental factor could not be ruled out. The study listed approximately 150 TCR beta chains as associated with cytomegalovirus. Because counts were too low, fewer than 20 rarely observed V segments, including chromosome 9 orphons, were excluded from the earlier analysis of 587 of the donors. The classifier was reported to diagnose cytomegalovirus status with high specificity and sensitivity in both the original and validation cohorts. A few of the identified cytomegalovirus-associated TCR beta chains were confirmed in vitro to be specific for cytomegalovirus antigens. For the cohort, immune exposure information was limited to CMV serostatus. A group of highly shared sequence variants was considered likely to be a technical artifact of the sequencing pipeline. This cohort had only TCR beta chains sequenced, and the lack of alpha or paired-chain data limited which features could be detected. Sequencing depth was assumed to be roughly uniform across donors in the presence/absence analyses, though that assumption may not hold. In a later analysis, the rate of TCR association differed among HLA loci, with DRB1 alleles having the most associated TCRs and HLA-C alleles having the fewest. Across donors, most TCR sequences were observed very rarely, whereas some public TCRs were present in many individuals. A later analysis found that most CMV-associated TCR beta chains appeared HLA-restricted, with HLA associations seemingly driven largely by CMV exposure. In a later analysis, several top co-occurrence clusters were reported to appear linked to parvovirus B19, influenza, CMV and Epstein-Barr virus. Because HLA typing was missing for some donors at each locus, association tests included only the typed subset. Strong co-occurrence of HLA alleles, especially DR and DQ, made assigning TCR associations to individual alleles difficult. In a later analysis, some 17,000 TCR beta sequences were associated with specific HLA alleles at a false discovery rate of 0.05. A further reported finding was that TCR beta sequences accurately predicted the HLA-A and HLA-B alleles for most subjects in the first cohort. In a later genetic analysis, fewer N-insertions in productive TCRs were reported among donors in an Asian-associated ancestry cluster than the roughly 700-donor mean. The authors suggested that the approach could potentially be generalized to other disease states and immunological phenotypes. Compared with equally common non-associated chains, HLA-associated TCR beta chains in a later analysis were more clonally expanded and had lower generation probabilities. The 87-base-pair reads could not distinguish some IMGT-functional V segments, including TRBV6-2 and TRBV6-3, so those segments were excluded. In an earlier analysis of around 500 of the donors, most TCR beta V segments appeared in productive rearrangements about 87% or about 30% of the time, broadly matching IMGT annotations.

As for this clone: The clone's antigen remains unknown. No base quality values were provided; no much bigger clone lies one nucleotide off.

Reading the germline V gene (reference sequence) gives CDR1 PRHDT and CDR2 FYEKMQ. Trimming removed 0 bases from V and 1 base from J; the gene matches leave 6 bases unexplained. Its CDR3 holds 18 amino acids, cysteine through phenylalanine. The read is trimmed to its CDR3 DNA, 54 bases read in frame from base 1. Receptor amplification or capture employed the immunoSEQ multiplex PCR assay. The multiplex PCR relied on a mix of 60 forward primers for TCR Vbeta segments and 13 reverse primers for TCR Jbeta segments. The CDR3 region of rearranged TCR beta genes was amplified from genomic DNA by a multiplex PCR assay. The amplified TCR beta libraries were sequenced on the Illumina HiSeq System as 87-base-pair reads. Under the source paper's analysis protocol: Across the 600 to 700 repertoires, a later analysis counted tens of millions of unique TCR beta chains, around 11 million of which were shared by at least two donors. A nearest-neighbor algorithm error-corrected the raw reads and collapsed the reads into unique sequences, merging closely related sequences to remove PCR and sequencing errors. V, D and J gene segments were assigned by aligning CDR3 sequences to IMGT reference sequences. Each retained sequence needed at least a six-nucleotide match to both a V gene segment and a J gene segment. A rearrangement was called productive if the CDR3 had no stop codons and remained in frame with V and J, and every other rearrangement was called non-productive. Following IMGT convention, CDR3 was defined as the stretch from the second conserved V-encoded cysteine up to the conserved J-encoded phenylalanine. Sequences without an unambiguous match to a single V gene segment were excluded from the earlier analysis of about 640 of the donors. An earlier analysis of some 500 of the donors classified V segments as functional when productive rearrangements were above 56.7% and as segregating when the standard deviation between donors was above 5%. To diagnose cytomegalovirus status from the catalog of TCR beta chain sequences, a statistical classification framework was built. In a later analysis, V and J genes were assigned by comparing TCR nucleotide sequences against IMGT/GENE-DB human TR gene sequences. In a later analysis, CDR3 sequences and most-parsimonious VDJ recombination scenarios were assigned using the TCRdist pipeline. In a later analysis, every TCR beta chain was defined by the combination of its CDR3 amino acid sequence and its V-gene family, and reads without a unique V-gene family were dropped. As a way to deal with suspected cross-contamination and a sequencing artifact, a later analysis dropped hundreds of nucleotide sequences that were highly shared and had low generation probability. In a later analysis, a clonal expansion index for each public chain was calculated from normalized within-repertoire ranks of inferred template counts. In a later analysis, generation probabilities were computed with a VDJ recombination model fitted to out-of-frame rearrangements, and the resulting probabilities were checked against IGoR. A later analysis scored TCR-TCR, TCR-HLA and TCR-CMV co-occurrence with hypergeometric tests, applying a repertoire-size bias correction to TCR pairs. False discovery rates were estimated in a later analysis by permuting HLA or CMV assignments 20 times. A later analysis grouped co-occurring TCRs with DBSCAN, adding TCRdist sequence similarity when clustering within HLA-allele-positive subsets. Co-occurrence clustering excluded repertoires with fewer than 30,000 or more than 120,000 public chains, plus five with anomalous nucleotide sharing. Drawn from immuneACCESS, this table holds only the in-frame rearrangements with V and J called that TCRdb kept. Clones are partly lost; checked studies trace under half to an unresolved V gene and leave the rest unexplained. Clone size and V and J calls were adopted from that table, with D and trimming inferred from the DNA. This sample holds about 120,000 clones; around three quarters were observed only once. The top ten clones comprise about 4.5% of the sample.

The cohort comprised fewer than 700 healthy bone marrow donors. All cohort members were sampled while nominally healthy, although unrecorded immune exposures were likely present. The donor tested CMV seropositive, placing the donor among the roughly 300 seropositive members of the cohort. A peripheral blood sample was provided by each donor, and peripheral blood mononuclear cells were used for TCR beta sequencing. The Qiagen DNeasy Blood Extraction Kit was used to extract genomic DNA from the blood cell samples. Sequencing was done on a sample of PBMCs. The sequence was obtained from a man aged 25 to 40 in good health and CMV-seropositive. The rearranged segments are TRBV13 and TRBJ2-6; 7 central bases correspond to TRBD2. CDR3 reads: CASSLGRGDLSGANVLTF. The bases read TGTGCCAGCAGCTTAGGCCGGGGGGATTTGTCTGGGGCCAACGTCCTGACTTTC.